This T cell receptor beta chain was sequenced in a study of T cells in localized non-small cell lung cancer. The count of this clone is one. Its specificity is not known. The CDR3 length is 16 residues. J gave up 2 bases and V 0 bases, and 5 bases lay outside the gene matches. Germline lookup yields CDR1 LGHNA and CDR2 YSLEER. TCRdb's copy holds only in-frame clones and misses some; the assay was immunoSEQ multiplex PCR. The data contain fewer than 15,000 clones, more than 65% of them seen just once; the ten biggest clones take up roughly 3.7%. General observations from the study: Sequencing involved a lone tumor region, leaving heterogeneity possible. Appearances in adjacent lung were noted for a median about 60 of the top 100 tumor clones. Uninvolved adjacent lung showed the highest T cell clonality, exceeding tumor.

The gene calls are TRBV4-3 and TRBJ2-7; 9 nucleotides line up with TRBD1. The source was peripheral blood, collected before any cancer treatment. This TCR was sampled from a female donor older than 55 with stage I squamous cell lung carcinoma. The CDR3 DNA reads as TGCGCCAGCAGCCAAGATTTCGACAGGGGGGCCTACGAGCAGTACTTC. Translating gives CASSQDFDRGAYEQYF.